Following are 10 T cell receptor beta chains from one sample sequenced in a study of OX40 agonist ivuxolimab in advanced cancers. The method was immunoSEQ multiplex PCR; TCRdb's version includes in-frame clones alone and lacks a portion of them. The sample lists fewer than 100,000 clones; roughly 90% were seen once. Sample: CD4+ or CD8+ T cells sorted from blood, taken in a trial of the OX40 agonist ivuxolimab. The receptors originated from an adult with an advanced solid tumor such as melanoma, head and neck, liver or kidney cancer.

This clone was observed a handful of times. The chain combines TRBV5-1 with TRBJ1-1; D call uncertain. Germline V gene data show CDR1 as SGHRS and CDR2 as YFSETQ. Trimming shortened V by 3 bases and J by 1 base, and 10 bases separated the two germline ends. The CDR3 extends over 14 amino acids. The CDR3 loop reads CASSSEAGNTEAFF. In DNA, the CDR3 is TGCGCCAGCAGCTCGGAGGCGGGGAACACTGAAGCTTTCTTT.

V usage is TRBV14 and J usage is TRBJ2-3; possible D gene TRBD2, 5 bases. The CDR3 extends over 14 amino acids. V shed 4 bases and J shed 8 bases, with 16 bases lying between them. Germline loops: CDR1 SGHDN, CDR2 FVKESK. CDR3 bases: TGTGCCAGCAGCCCCTTGGGCGGAGGCGGTACGCAGTATTTT. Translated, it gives CASSPLGGGGTQYF.

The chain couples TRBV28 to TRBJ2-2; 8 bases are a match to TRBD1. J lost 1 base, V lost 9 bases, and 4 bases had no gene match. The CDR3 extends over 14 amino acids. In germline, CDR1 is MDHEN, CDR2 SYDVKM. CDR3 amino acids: CASSGTGNTGELFF. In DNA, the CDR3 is TGTGCCAGTTCCGGGACAGGGAACACCGGGGAGCTGTTTTTT.

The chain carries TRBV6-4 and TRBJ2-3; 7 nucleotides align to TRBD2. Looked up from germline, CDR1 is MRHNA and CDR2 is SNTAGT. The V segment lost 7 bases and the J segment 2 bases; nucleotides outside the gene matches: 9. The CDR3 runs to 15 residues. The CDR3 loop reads CASTLAGTNTDTQYF. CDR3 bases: TGTGCCAGCACTTTGGCCGGGACTAACACAGATACGCAGTATTTT.

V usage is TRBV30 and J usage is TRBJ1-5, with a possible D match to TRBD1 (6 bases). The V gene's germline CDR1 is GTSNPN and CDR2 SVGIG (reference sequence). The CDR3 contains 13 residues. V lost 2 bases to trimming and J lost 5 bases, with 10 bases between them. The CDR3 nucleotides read TGTGCCTGGAGTTCCGGGGGCTATCAGCCCCAGCATTTT. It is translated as CAWSSGGYQPQHF.

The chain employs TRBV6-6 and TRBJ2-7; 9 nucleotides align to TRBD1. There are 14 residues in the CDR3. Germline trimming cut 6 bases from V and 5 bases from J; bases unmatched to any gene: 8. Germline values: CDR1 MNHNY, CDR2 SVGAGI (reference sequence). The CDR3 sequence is CASRPGQGKNEQYF. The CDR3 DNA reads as TGTGCCAGCAGACCGGGACAGGGTAAAAACGAGCAGTACTTC.

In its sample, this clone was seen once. This chain's CDR3 is CASSGNRGRVPYEQYF. CDR3 sequence (DNA): TGTGCCAGTAGTGGAAATCGCGGGAGGGTTCCCTACGAGCAGTACTTC. V is TRBV19 and J is TRBJ2-7, with 9 nucleotides matching TRBD2. Germline V CDR1 and CDR2: LNHDA, SQIVND (reference sequence). This CDR3 has 16 residues. V shed 5 bases and J 2 bases; nucleotides not matched to a gene: 10.

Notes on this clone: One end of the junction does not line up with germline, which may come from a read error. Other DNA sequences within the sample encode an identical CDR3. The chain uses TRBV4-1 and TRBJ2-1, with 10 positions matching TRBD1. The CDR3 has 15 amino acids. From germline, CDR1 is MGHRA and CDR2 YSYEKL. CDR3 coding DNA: TGCGCCAGCAGTCAAGATCCGGGACAGGGGAATGAGCAGTTCTTC. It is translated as CASSQDPGQGNEQFF.

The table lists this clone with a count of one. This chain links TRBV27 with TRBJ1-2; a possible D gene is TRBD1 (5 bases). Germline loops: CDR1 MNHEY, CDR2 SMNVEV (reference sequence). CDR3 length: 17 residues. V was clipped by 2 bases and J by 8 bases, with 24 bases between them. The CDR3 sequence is CASSLNYLARDNSGYTF. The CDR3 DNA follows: TGTGCCAGCAGTTTAAACTATTTGGCCAGGGATAATTCGGGCTACACCTTC.

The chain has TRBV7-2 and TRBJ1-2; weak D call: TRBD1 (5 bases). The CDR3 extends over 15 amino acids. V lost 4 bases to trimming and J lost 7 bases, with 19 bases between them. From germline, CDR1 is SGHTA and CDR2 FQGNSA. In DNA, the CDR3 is TGTGCCAGCAGCTCCCTGGCGGGGCTCCAGGGTGGCTACACCTTC. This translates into CASSSLAGLQGGYTF.